What follows is one T cell receptor (beta chain) and its context. This sample was taken from a study of cytomegalovirus exposure and HLA in healthy donors. Trimming at V came to 6 bases and at J to 4 bases, leaving 6 bases not matched to a gene. CDR1 MDHEN and CDR2 SYDVKM come from the germline V gene. This CDR3 is built from 17 residues. The table came from immunoSEQ multiplex PCR; TCRdb's copy has only in-frame clones and leaves some out. This sample carries roughly 260,000 clones, 90% of them seen once, and the ten largest clones take about 0.36%. The receptor comes from a woman between 18 and 29 years old in good health and CMV-seronegative. The sample consisted of PBMCs. The chain joins TRBV28 to TRBJ2-6; 13 nucleotides agree with TRBD2. CDR3 in amino acids: CASSQLAGGQGANVLTF. The CDR3 coding sequence is TGTGCCAGCAGCCAACTAGCGGGGGGGCAAGGGGCCAACGTCCTGACTTTC.